This paragraph covers one TCR beta chain sequence. Its specificity is unknown. This CDR3 has 14 amino acids. The V gene's germline CDR1 is MGHRA and CDR2 YSYEKL. Germline trimming cut 4 bases from V and 8 bases from J; bases unmatched to any gene: 8. These data come from a study of OX40 agonist ivuxolimab in advanced cancers. The overall study: Prior therapy, whether anti-PD-1, anti-PD-L1 or anti-CTLA-4, was allowed, and 35% to 40% had some. The study's findings and limits: With doses of 0.1 to 3.0 mg/kg, CD4+ and CD8+ blood T cells had undergone clonal expansion by week 6. Normalized expansion of T-cell clones was also low for some nonresponders. Expanded clones tended on average to be more numerous among CD8+ T cells than CD4+.

Assay used: immunoSEQ multiplex PCR; TCRdb lists only in-frame clones, some missing. The sample lists about 31,000 clones, more than 75% occurring once. The specimen comprised CD4+ or CD8+ T cells sorted from blood, sampled in a trial of the OX40 agonist ivuxolimab. V and J are TRBV4-1 and TRBJ1-2, with 9 bases aligning to TRBD1. This sequence originates from an adult with an advanced solid tumor such as melanoma, head and neck, liver or kidney cancer. This CDR3 is CASSLGTGLYGYTF. In DNA form, the CDR3 reads TGCGCCAGCAGCCTAGGGACAGGGCTCTACGGCTACACCTTC.